These 32 T cell receptor beta chains came from one sample sequenced in a study of vaccination and CD4 T cells after COVID-19. Treatment in this sample: roughly ten-day PBMC culture with coronavirus spike peptide pools or control peptides (ViraFEST assay). No antigen is known for these receptors. Cultured CD4+ T-cell DNA underwent Oncomine TCR Beta short-read sequencing. One entry per CDR3 protein, called by TCRdb with MiXCR from the PCR reads. The sample lists about 17,000 distinct CDR3 sequences, roughly 65% occurring once. The sequencing input was CD4+ T cells from blood, cultured in vitro. Source of these receptors: a human donor who had recovered from COVID-19.

This rearrangement joins TRBV6-5 to TRBJ1-5, with D uncertain. This CDR3 has 14 residues. The V gene's germline CDR1 is MNHEY and CDR2 SVGAGI. The V end lost 2 bases, the J end lost 6 bases, and 11 bases lay between the germline ends. The CDR3 sequence: CASSYDRAVQPQHF. The CDR3 nucleotides read TGTGCCAGCAGTTACGATCGGGCAGTTCAGCCCCAGCATTTT.

The genes are TRBV24-1 and TRBJ1-5; D unresolved. In germline, CDR1 is KGHDR, CDR2 SFDVKD. Trimming took 2 bases from V and 7 from J, leaving 11 bases between them. The CDR3 has 14 amino acids. CDR3 DNA: TGTGCCACCAGTGATTCCCCTGAGGGCCAGCCCCAGCATTTT. Its protein is CATSDSPEGQPQHF.

The chain carries TRBV7-8 and TRBJ2-1; TRBD1 agrees at 8 bases. There are 13 residues in the CDR3. Germline V lookup: CDR1 SGHVS, CDR2 FQNEAQ. Trimming took 5 bases from V and 8 from J; bases not matched to a gene: 5. CDR3 in DNA: TGTGCCAGCAGCGTAGACAGGGGCGATGAGCAGTTCTTC. Its protein is CASSVDRGDEQFF.

The sample holds a few counts of this clonotype. The chain is built from TRBV18 and TRBJ2-2; 8 bases agree with TRBD2. The V segment lost 3 bases and the J segment 0 bases; nucleotides outside the gene matches: 3. The CDR3 length is 16 residues. CDR1 is KGHSH and CDR2 is LQKENI in the germline V gene. CDR3 region: CASSPPGLANTGELFF. The CDR3 region has the DNA TGTGCCAGCTCACCGCCGGGACTAGCGAACACCGGGGAGCTGTTTTTT.

J is TRBJ1-5 and V is TRBV28; TRBD1 agrees at 7 bases. CDR1 is MDHEN, CDR2 SYDVKM, per germline. V was pared by 3 bases and J by 6 bases, with 5 bases of the junction left unmatched. CDR3 length: 14 residues. This CDR3 reads CASSLQGVGQPQHF. As DNA, the CDR3 is TGTGCCAGCAGTTTGCAGGGGGTGGGTCAGCCCCAGCATTTT.

This clonotype has a handful of counts. This chain joins TRBV7-2 and TRBJ1-5; 7 bases fit TRBD1. From germline, CDR1 is SGHTA and CDR2 FQGNSA. V shed 0 bases and J 4 bases; nucleotides not matched to a gene: 3. There are 15 residues in the CDR3. CDR3 DNA sequence: TGTGCCAGCAGCTTAGCCGGGACAGCTAATCAGCCCCAGCATTTT. It codes for CASSLAGTANQPQHF.

The chain couples TRBV6-1 to TRBJ2-1; 11 nucleotides agree with TRBD1. Germline values: CDR1 MNHNS, CDR2 SASEGT. The CDR3 has 21 residues. V lost 7 bases, J lost 0 bases, and 20 bases stayed unmatched. CDR3 sequence (DNA): TGTGCCAGCACCCCTACAGGACCGGGACAGGGGGTTTTTAGCTCCTACAATGAGCAGTTCTTC. It codes for CASTPTGPGQGVFSSYNEQFF.

This sequence joins TRBV27 and TRBJ2-1; no reliable D call. Germline loops: CDR1 MNHEY, CDR2 SMNVEV (reference sequence). This CDR3 is 12 amino acids long. Deletions cut 2 bases from V and 5 bases from J, with 4 bases between. The CDR3 region has the DNA TGTGCCAGCAGTTTAAGGGACAATGAGCAGTTCTTC. Amino acid sequence: CASSLRDNEQFF.

This clonotype was picked up a small number of times. V is TRBV6-5 and J is TRBJ1-2, with D perhaps matching TRBD1 (6 bases). The CDR3 sequence is 13 residues long. V shed 2 bases and J shed 2 bases, with 6 bases lying between them. Per germline, CDR1 MNHEY and CDR2 SVGAGI. CDR3 protein: CASSYDRNYGYTF. DNA of the CDR3: TGTGCCAGCAGTTACGACAGGAACTATGGCTACACCTTC.

The J gene is TRBJ2-5, the V gene TRBV2; TRBD2 might be the D (6 bases). This CDR3 comprises 12 residues. Germline V lookup: CDR1 SNHLY, CDR2 FYNNEI. V was pared by 7 bases and J by 3 bases, with 9 bases between. The CDR3 DNA reads TGTGCCAGCAAACTAGCTGAAGAGACCCAGTACTTC. The encoded protein is CASKLAEETQYF.

This clonotype has just one count. The chain is built from TRBV6-1 and TRBJ2-3; a weak D match, TRBD1 (5 bases). The V gene's germline CDR1 is MNHNS and CDR2 SASEGT. The CDR3 spans 13 residues. Trimming removed 4 bases at V and 3 bases at J, with 8 bases between. Here the CDR3 DNA reads TGTGCCAGCAGTGCGCCAGGGACAGATACGCAGTATTTT. Protein: CASSAPGTDTQYF.

This clonotype has more than one count but fewer than ten. The gene calls are TRBV2 and TRBJ1-1; D call uncertain. The ends were cut back, 5 bases at V and 1 base at J, with 5 bases in the middle. In germline, CDR1 is SNHLY, CDR2 FYNNEI. The CDR3 spans 12 residues. The CDR3: CASSRQNTEAFF. The CDR3 DNA reads as TGTGCCAGCAGTAGACAGAACACTGAAGCTTTCTTT. The variable domain in full, with the rest retrieved from reference TRBV2 and TRBJ1-1, is EPEVTQTPSHQVTQMGQEVILRCVPISNHLYFYWYRQILGQKVEFLVSFYNNEISEKSEIFDDQFSVERPDGSNFTLKIRSTKLEDSAMYFCASSRQNTEAFFGQGTRLTVV.

The CDR3 DNA reads as TGTGCCAGCAGCCACCCTCCTAGCGGAGGCGACACCGGGGAGCTGTTTTTT. This encodes CASSHPPSGGDTGELFF. V is TRBV4-2 and J is TRBJ2-2; 7 positions agree with TRBD2. Germline V gene sequence: CDR1 LGHNA, CDR2 YNFKEQ. The trim removed 3 bases at V and 3 bases at J, leaving 10 bases unmatched. CDR3 length equals 17 residues.

The chain links TRBV28 to TRBJ2-7; D is unclear. Germline CDR1 MDHEN, CDR2 SYDVKM. There are 12 residues in the CDR3. The V end lost 7 bases, the J end lost 7 bases, and 14 bases lay between the germline ends. The DNA for the CDR3 is TGTGCCAGCACCGACCTGATACGGGAGCAGTACTTC. Translated, it gives CASTDLIREQYF. Combining the CDR3 with reference TRBV28 and TRBJ2-7 gives the whole variable domain DVKVTQSSRYLVKRTGEKVFLECVQDMDHENMFWYRQDPGLGLRLIYFSYDVKMKEKGDIPEGYSVSREKKERFSLILESASTNQTSMYLCASTDLIREQYFGPGTRLTVT.

The sample holds a few counts of this clonotype. This chain uses TRBV6-1 with TRBJ2-7, with D possibly called TRBD1 or TRBD2 (5 bases each). V gave up 6 bases and J gave up 3 bases, with 21 bases separating them. The V gene's germline CDR1 is MNHNS and CDR2 SASEGT. The CDR3 totals 16 residues. CDR3 amino acids: CASSRMGQRDHYEQYF. The CDR3 DNA sequence: TGTGCCAGCAGCCGGATGGGCCAGAGGGACCACTACGAGCAGTACTTC.

The chain recombines TRBV2 with TRBJ2-5, with a possible D match to TRBD2 (7 bases). Trimming left V 7 bases short and J 4 bases short, with 19 bases between. Looked up from germline, CDR1 is SNHLY and CDR2 is FYNNEI. The CDR3 length is 15 residues. Written as DNA, the CDR3 is TGTGCCAGCACAGAGGGGGGCGGGGGAGCAGAGACCCAGTACTTC. This sequence encodes CASTEGGGGAETQYF.

This chain links TRBV10-1 with TRBJ1-2; D call uncertain. The CDR3 is made up of 13 amino acids. V lost 5 bases, J lost 5 bases, and 12 bases lay in between. Germline loops: CDR1 WNHNN, CDR2 SYGVQD (reference sequence). CDR3: CASSSSGSYGYTF. The CDR3 bases are TGCGCCAGCAGTTCCTCGGGGTCTTATGGCTACACCTTC.

The chain joins TRBV7-2 to TRBJ2-3; D perhaps matches TRBD1 (6 bases). The CDR3 contains 16 residues. Germline V lookup: CDR1 SGHTA, CDR2 FQGNSA. V was cut by 1 base and J by 3 bases, with 14 bases left in between. The CDR3 DNA sequence: TGTGCCAGCAGCTTAGAGTCTGGGGGCAGAACAGATACGCAGTATTTT. It is translated as CASSLESGGRTDTQYF.

The chain has TRBV6-1 and TRBJ2-5; D call uncertain. V was clipped by 2 bases and J by 0 bases, with 13 bases between them. The CDR3 runs 16 residues. CDR1 MNHNS and CDR2 SASEGT come from the germline V gene. For the CDR3, the DNA is TGTGCCAGCAGTGAAAGCTTGTCAGTGTACCAAGAGACCCAGTACTTC. Protein product: CASSESLSVYQETQYF.

The gene calls are TRBV2 and TRBJ1-5, with D possibly TRBD1 on 5 matching bases. Germline V gene data show CDR1 as SNHLY and CDR2 as FYNNEI. This CDR3 is built from 14 residues. V lost 2 bases and J lost 5, with 10 bases in between. DNA of the CDR3: TGTGCCAGCAGTGAAAGGCAGGGCTATCAGCCCCAGCATTTT. This translates into CASSERQGYQPQHF.

The genes are TRBV6-5 and TRBJ1-5; D is unresolved. From germline, CDR1 is MNHEY and CDR2 SVGAGI. V lost 2 bases, J lost 6 bases, and 8 bases lay in between. This CDR3 is built from 13 residues. In nucleotides, the CDR3 is TGTGCCAGCAGTTACGGCCCCCGTCAGCCCCAGCATTTT. Its translation: CASSYGPRQPQHF.

The chain recombines TRBV6-1 with TRBJ1-1, with D uncertain. This CDR3 contains 13 residues. Per the germline V gene, CDR1 is MNHNS and CDR2 is SASEGT. V dropped 1 base and J dropped 5 bases, with 8 bases sitting between them. CDR3 residues: CASSEETLTEAFF. DNA for the CDR3: TGTGCCAGCAGTGAAGAAACCCTTACTGAAGCTTTCTTT.

The chain employs TRBV15 and TRBJ2-3; D remains ambiguous. Trimming pared 2 bases from V and 0 bases from J, leaving 6 bases between. CDR1 and CDR2 from the germline V gene are LNHNV and YYDKDF (reference sequence). This CDR3 is built from 14 residues. The CDR3 reads CATSRLRSTDTQYF. In DNA, the CDR3 is TGTGCCACCAGCAGATTACGGAGCACAGATACGCAGTATTTT.

This chain uses TRBV5-1 with TRBJ2-2, with D unclear. CDR3 length equals 13 residues. V was cut by 3 bases and J by 5 bases, with 8 bases left in between. Germline loops: CDR1 SGHRS, CDR2 YFSETQ. CDR3 DNA sequence: TGCGCCAGCAGCTCAACAGTAACCGGGGAGCTGTTTTTT. Protein sequence: CASSSTVTGELFF.

This chain connects TRBV27 to TRBJ2-5; either TRBD1 or TRBD2 may supply D (6 bases each). CDR3 length: 16 amino acids. Trimming took 0 bases from V and 3 from J, leaving 14 bases between them. The germline gives CDR1 MNHEY, CDR2 SMNVEV (reference sequence). The CDR3 is CASSLSGGGREETQYF. The CDR3 nucleotides are TGTGCCAGCAGTTTATCGGGGGGCGGGCGGGAAGAGACCCAGTACTTC.

The genes are TRBV20-1 and TRBJ1-1, with D maybe TRBD1 (6 bases). Germline V CDR1 and CDR2: DFQATT, SNEGSKA (reference sequence). Trimming cost V 5 bases and J 0 bases, with 22 bases left between them. CDR3 size: 17 residues. CDR3 region: CSAWEAGAFLMNTEAFF. In DNA form, the CDR3 reads TGCAGTGCTTGGGAGGCAGGGGCCTTTTTGATGAACACTGAAGCTTTCTTT.

The CDR3 DNA is TGCGCCAGCAGTCCGGGACTGAGACCCTACGAGCAGTACTTC. As protein: CASSPGLRPYEQYF. This chain uses TRBV10-1 with TRBJ2-7, with a tentative D call TRBD2 (6 bases). The CDR3 consists of 14 residues. In germline, CDR1 is WNHNN, CDR2 SYGVQD (reference sequence). V was clipped by 5 bases and J by 2 bases, with 13 bases between them.

This sequence joins TRBV19 and TRBJ1-3, with D possibly TRBD1 on 6 matching bases. The CDR3 sequence is 16 residues long. V lost 2 bases and J 4 bases, leaving 15 bases between the germline ends. The germline V gene has CDR1 LNHDA and CDR2 SQIVND (reference sequence). The DNA for the CDR3 is TGTGCCAGTAGTATACGACAGGCCACAGGAGGAAACACCATATATTTT. It is translated as CASSIRQATGGNTIYF.

The J gene is TRBJ1-4, the V gene TRBV27; 8 positions match TRBD1. Trimming cost V 9 bases and J 5 bases; bases outside gene matches: 5. From germline, CDR1 is MNHEY and CDR2 SMNVEV (reference sequence). The CDR3 is made up of 13 amino acids. CDR3 in amino acids: CASRTGRNEKLFF. The CDR3 DNA reads as TGTGCCAGTCGGACAGGGCGAAATGAAAAACTGTTTTTT.

CDR3 in amino acids: CASSLGGISSPLHF. Written as DNA, the CDR3 is TGTGCCAGCAGTTTGGGTGGGATATCCTCACCCCTCCACTTT. This chain links TRBV7-9 with TRBJ1-6; no clear D. Germline CDR1 and CDR2: SEHNR and FQNEAQ (reference sequence). V lost 6 bases and J 10 bases, leaving 16 bases between the germline ends. The CDR3 has 14 residues.

The chain combines TRBV11-3 with TRBJ2-7; TRBD2 matches 11 bases. V shed 1 base, J shed 5 bases, and the junction held 4 bases outside the gene matches. This CDR3 comprises 15 residues. Germline assignment: CDR1 SGHNT and CDR2 YENEEA. CDR3 nucleotide sequence: TGTGCCAGCAGCTTAGGACTAGCGGGGTACAACGAGCAGTACTTC. It translates to CASSLGLAGYNEQYF.

A few counts support this clonotype. This chain links TRBV20-1 with TRBJ1-6, with a tentative D call TRBD1 (6 bases). The CDR3 is 13 amino acids. Germline CDR1 reads DFQATT; CDR2 reads SNEGSKA (reference sequence). V lost 0 bases, J lost 7 bases, and 7 bases lay in between. The CDR3 DNA is TGCAGTGCTAGAGACAGGGGAAATTCACCCCTCCACTTT. Its protein product is CSARDRGNSPLHF.